This T cell receptor beta chain was found in a study of shared clonotypes between healthy human individuals. This clone was recorded a few times. Its antigen remains unknown. Using about 190 ng DNA, some 30,000 T cell genomes, the sorted-subset replicate PCRs were run. The protocol was immunoSEQ multiplex PCR, while the TCRdb copy is restricted to in-frame clones and leaves out a portion. This table has about 2.1 million clones, around 93% appearing once. The naive CD8 fraction comprised CD45RO-negative cells positively selected for CCR7 and excluded terminally differentiated effector memory CD45RA+ cells. Overall study findings and caveats: A small donor pool kept down the genetic and exposure-history diversity that was represented. Shared clonotypes: roughly 5% naive CD4, around 3.7% naive CD8, around 2.4% memory CD4, 0.4% to 0.45% memory CD8. Shared clonotypes across all four donors exceeded non-shared ones in generation probability.

Germline CDR1 reads SEHNR; CDR2 reads FQNEAQ (reference sequence). The CDR3 extends over 15 amino acids. V was shortened by 5 bases and J by 4 bases, with 18 bases between the two germline ends. This receptor was taken from a young man in good health. Some clones in this sample may be carry-over from other donors' samples. The specimen was naive CD8+ T cells from PBMCs. V usage is TRBV7-9 and J usage is TRBJ2-7; D might be TRBD1 (6 bases). The CDR3 region is CASSGTGTQSYEQYF. The CDR3 nucleotides read TGTGCCAGCAGCGGGACCGGGACACAGTCTTACGAGCAGTACTTC. The variable domain in full, with the rest retrieved from reference TRBV7-9 and TRBJ2-7, is DTGVSQNPRHKITKRGQNVTFRCDPISEHNRLYWYRQTLGQGPEFLTYFQNEAQLEKSRLLSDRFSAERPKGSFSTLEIQRTEQGDSAMYLCASSGTGTQSYEQYFGPGTRLTVT.